This T cell receptor beta chain was obtained from a study of blood T cell repertoires in COVID-19. The wider study: Sites in the United States, Italy and Spain provided acute and convalescent COVID-19 samples.

CDR3 length: 16 residues. Trimming shortened V by 1 base and J by 1 base, and 13 bases separated the two germline ends. CDR1 is MNHEY and CDR2 is SVGAGI in the germline V gene. Generated by immunoSEQ multiplex PCR, the TCRdb table keeps only in-frame clones and is missing some. The sample has some 130,000 clones, approximately 85% seen once. The source of this sequence is a human donor in a cohort sampled during active COVID-19. Sequenced sample: peripheral blood. The rearrangement joins TRBV6-5 to TRBJ1-1, with a possible D match to TRBD1 (5 bases). The CDR3 bases are TGTGCCAGCAGTTACTTGTGGGGGGAAGGGAACACTGAAGCTTTCTTT. This translates into CASSYLWGEGNTEAFF.